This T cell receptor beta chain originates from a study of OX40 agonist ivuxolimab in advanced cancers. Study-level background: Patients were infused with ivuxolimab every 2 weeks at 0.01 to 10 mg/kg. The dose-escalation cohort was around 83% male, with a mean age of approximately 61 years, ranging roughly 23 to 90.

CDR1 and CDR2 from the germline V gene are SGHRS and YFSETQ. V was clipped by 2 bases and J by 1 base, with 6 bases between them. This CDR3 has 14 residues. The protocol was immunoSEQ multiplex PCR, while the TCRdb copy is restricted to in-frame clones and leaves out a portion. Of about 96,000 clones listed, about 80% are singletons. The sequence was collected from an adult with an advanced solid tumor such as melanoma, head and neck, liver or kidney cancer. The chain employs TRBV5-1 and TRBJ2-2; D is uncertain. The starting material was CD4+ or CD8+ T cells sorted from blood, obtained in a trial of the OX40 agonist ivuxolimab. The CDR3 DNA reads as TGCGCCAGCAGCTTCCGACAGAACACCGGGGAGCTGTTTTTT. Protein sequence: CASSFRQNTGELFF.